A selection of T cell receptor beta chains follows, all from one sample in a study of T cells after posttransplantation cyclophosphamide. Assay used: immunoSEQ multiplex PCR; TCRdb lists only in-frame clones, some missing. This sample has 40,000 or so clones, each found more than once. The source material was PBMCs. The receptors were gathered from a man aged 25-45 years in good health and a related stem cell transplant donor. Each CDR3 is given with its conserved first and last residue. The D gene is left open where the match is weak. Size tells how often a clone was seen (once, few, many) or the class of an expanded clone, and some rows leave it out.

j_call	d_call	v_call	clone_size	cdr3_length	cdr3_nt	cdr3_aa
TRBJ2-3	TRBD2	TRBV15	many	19	TGTGCCACCAGCAGAGGAGGCGGGGGGGCCCGTGCTAGCACAGATACGCAGTATTTT	CATSRGGGGARASTDTQYF
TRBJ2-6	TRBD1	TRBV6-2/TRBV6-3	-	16	TGTGCCAGCACCCAAACAGGGGGAACTGGGGCCAACGTCCTGACTTTC	CASTQTGGTGANVLTF
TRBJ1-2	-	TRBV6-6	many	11	TGTGCCAGCAGTTTTGACAGTGGCTACACCTTC	CASSFDSGYTF
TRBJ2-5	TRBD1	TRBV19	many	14	TGTGCCAGTAGTTCCGGACAGGGCGGGGAGACCCAGTACTTC	CASSSGQGGETQYF
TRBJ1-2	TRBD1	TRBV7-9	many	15	TGTGCCAGCAGCTTAGGGACAGGGGTTTTCTATGGCTACACCTTC	CASSLGTGVFYGYTF
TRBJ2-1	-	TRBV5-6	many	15	TGTGCCAGCAGCTTGGTTGGGGGGAGCTACAATGAGCAGTTCTTC	CASSLVGGSYNEQFF
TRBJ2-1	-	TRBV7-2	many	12	TGTGCCAGCAGCCCCCTAAAGGGGATTTGGTTCTTC	CASSPLKGIWFF
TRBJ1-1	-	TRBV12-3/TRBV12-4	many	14	TGTGCCAGCAGCCCCCTCAGGAAGAACACTGAAGCTTTCTTT	CASSPLRKNTEAFF
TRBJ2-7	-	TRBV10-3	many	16	TGTGCCATCAGTGAGTCAACGTCGGGACACCCCTACGAGCAGTACTTC	CAISESTSGHPYEQYF
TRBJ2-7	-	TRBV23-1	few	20	TGCGCCAGCAGTCACCTGGGACAGGGGCGTCCAACTAGCGGGCTCAACGAGCAGTACTTC	CASSHLGQGRPTSGLNEQYF